The present entry profiles one TCR beta chain with its context. Sequencing was performed with immunoSEQ multiplex PCR; in TCRdb, only in-frame clones are kept and a portion is missing. The sample lists about 2.4 million clones; around 90% were seen once. The data stem from a study of shared clonotypes between healthy human individuals. Germline V CDR1 and CDR2: MNHEY, SVGAGI. The CDR3 is made up of 12 amino acids. Trimming took 5 bases from V and 5 from J, leaving 9 bases between them. V is TRBV6-5 and J is TRBJ1-2; weak D call: TRBD1 (5 bases). Sequencing was performed on naive CD4+ T cells sorted from blood. Subset meaning: CD45RA+ positively selected. The sequence derives from a young man in good health. The CDR3 coding sequence is TGTGCCAGCAGTGAGGGACCGTATGGCTACACCTTC. Encoded protein: CASSEGPYGYTF.